The clone carrying this T cell receptor (beta chain) was seen only a few times. Localized lung adenocarcinoma, a non-small cell lung cancer, affected the donors. TCRdb reanalysed the PCR reads using MiXCR and keeps one entry per CDR3 protein. Found here are about 6,400 distinct CDR3 sequences, roughly 48% of them singletons; the top ten hold around 30%. These data are taken from a study of CD4 and CD8 cells across lung adenocarcinoma regions. Trimming stripped 7 bases from V and 5 bases from J, with 11 bases between. The CDR3 consists of 13 residues. The chain employs TRBV12-3 or TRBV12-4 and TRBJ2-2; tentatively, D is TRBD1 or TRBD2 (5 bases each). Sequenced: CD4+ T cells from the center of a lung tumor. This TCR was sampled from a female donor with lung adenocarcinoma. The CD4 and CD8 labels of this study may be unreliable. The CDR3 DNA reads as TGTGCCAGCACAAAGGGACCAACCGGGGAGCTGTTTTTT. Its translation: CASTKGPTGELFF.